This note documents a single TCR beta chain sequence. Its specificity is unknown. TCRdb redid the calling of the 5' RACE reads with MiXCR, one entry per CDR3 protein. The sample carries hundreds of thousands of distinct CDR3 sequences, around 20% recorded once. This entry comes from a study of CD8 T cells in ankylosing spondylitis. This CDR3 has 16 residues. CDR1 and CDR2 from the germline V gene are DFQATT and SNEGSKA (reference sequence). Trimming removed 3 bases from V and 3 bases from J; junction bases left unmatched: 9. Overall study findings and caveats: The disease-linked clones had a CD8+ phenotype and low blood frequencies.

Material: blood, either unsorted or a sorted T cell fraction (not recorded which). The sequence came from a male donor with ankylosing spondylitis or in good health (not recorded which). The V and J genes are TRBV20-1 and TRBJ2-7; the match to TRBD2 covers 12 bases. The chain's CDR3 is CSASPGTSGSNYEQYF. The CDR3 nucleotides are TGCAGTGCTAGTCCCGGGACTAGCGGGTCAAACTACGAGCAGTACTTC.